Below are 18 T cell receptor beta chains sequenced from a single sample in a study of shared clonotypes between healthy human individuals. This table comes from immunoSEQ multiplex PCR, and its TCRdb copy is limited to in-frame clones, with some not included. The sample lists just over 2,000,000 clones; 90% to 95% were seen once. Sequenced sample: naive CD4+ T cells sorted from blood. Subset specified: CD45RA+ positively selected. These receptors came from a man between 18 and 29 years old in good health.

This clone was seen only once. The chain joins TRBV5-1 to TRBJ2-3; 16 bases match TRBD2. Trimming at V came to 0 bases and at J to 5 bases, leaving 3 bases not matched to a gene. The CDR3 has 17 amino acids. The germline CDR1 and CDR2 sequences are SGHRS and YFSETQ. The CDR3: CASSLVGLAGGQDTQYF. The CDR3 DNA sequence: TGCGCCAGCAGCTTGGTGGGACTAGCGGGGGGGCAAGATACGCAGTATTTT.

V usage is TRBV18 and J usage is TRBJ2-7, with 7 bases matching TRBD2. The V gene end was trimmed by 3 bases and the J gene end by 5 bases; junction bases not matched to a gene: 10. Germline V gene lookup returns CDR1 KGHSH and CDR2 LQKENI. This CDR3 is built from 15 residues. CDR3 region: CASSPGLVEHHEQYF. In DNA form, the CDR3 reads TGTGCCAGCTCACCCGGACTAGTCGAGCACCACGAGCAGTACTTC. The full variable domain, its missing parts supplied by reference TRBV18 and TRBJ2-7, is NAGVMQNPRHLVRRRGQEARLRCSPMKGHSHVYWYRQLPEEGLKFMVYLQKENIIDESGMPKERFSAEFPKEGPSILRIQQVVRGDSAAYFCASSPGLVEHHEQYFGPGTRLTVT.

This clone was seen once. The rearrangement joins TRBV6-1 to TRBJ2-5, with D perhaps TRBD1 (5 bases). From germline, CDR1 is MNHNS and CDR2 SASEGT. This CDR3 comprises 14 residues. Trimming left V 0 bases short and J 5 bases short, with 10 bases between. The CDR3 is CASSEAGVGETQYF. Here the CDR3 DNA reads TGTGCCAGCAGTGAAGCAGGGGTTGGGGAGACCCAGTACTTC.

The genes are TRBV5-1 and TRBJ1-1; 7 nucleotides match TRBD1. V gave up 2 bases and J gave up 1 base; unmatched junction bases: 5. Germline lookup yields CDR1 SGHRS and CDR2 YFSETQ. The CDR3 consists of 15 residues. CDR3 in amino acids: CASSFGRDRNTEAFF. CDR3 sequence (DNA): TGCGCCAGCAGCTTCGGCCGGGACAGGAACACTGAAGCTTTCTTT. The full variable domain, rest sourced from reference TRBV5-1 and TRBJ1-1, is KAGVTQTPRYLIKTRGQQVTLSCSPISGHRSVSWYQQTPGQGLQFLFEYFSETQRNKGNFPGRFSGRQFSNSRSEMNVSTLELGDSALYLCASSFGRDRNTEAFFGQGTRLTVV.

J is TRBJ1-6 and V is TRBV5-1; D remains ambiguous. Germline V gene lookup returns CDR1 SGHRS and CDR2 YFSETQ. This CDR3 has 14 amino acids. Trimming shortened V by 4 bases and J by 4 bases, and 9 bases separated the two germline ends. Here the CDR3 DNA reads TGCGCCAGCAGCCTGACACCTTATAATTCACCCCTCCACTTT. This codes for CASSLTPYNSPLHF. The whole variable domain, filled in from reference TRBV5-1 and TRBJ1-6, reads KAGVTQTPRYLIKTRGQQVTLSCSPISGHRSVSWYQQTPGQGLQFLFEYFSETQRNKGNFPGRFSGRQFSNSRSEMNVSTLELGDSALYLCASSLTPYNSPLHFGNGTRLTVT.

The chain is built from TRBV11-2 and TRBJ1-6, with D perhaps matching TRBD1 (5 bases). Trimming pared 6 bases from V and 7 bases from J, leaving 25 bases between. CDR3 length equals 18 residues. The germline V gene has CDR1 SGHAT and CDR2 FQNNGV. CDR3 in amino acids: CASSKRIKWGSKNSPLHF. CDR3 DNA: TGTGCCAGCAGTAAAAGGATTAAGTGGGGGTCGAAAAATTCACCCCTCCACTTT.

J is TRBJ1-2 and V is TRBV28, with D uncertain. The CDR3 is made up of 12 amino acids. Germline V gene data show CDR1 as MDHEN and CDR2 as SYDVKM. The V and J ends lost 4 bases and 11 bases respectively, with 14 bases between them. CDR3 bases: TGTGCCAGCAGTTCCCTTACCGCCCTGTACACCTTC. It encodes CASSSLTALYTF.

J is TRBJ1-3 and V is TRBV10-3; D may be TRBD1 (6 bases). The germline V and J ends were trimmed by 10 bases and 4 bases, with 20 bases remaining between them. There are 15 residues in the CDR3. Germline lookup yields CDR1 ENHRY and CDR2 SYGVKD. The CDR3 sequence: CATSTPGVMGNTIYF. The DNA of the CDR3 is TGTGCCACATCAACCCCAGGGGTTATGGGAAACACCATATATTTT.

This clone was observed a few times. The CDR3 loop is CASSIDPLYQYF. The CDR3 bases are TGTGCCAGCAGTATCGACCCGCTTTACCAGTACTTC. The rearrangement links TRBV6-5 to TRBJ2-7, with no clear D. Germline loops: CDR1 MNHEY, CDR2 SVGAGI. The CDR3 extends over 12 amino acids. The V and J ends lost 5 bases and 10 bases respectively, with 15 bases between them.

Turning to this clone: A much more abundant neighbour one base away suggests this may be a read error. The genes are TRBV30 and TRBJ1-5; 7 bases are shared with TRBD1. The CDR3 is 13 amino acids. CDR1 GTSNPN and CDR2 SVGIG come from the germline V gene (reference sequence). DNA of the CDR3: TGTGCCTGGAGTGGGGACAGTAATCAGTCCCAGCATTTT. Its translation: CAWSGDSNQSQHF. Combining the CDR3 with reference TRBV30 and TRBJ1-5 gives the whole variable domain SQTIHQWPATLVQPVGSPLSLECTVEGTSNPNLYWYRQAAGRGLQLLFYSVGIGQISSEVPQNLSASRPQDRQFILSSKKLLLSDSGFYLCAWSGDSNQSQHFGDGTRLSIL.

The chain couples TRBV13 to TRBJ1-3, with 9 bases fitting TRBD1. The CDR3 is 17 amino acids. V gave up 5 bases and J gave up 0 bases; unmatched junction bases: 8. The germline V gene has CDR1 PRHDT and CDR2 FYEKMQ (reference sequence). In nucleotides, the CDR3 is TGTGCCAGCAGCCCCGGACAGGGGCCCTACTCTGGAAACACCATATATTTT. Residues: CASSPGQGPYSGNTIYF. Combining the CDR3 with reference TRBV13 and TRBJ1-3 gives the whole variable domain AAGVIQSPRHLIKEKRETATLKCYPIPRHDTVYWYQQGPGQDPQFLISFYEKMQSDKGSIPDRFSAQQFSDYHSELNMSSLELGDSALYFCASSPGQGPYSGNTIYFGEGSWLTVV.

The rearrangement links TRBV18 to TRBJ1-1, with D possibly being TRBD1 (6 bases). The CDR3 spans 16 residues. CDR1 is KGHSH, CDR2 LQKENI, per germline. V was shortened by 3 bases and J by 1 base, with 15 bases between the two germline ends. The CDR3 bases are TGTGCCAGCTCACCCCGGGCTAAAGGGGGGAACACTGAAGCTTTCTTT. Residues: CASSPRAKGGNTEAFF.

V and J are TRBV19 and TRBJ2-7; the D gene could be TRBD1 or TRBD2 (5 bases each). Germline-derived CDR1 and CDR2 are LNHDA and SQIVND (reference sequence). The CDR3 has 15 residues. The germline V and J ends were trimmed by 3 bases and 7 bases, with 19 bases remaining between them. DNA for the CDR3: TGTGCCAGTAGTATGTTTGCAGGGACCACCGGGGAGCAGTACTTC. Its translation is CASSMFAGTTGEQYF.

This chain's CDR3 is CASSPVGVWGTEAFF. The CDR3 DNA follows: TGTGCCAGCAGCCCGGTTGGGGTGTGGGGCACTGAAGCTTTCTTT. The chain links TRBV28 to TRBJ1-1; D uncertain. The germline V and J ends were trimmed by 6 bases and 4 bases, with 18 bases remaining between them. From germline, CDR1 is MDHEN and CDR2 SYDVKM. The length of the CDR3 is 15 residues.

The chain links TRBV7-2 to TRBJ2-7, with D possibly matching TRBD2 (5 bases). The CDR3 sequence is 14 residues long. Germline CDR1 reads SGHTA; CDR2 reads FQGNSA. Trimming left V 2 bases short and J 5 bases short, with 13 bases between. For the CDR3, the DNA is TGTGCCAGCAGCTTACGTCTGCTAGCAGACGAGCAGTACTTC. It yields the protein CASSLRLLADEQYF.

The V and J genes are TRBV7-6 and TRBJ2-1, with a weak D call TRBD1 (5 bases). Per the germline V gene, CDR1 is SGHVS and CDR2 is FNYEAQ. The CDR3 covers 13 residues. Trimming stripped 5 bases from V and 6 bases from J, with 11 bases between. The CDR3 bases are TGTGCCAGCAGCCAAACAGGAATCAATGAGCAGTTCTTC. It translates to CASSQTGINEQFF. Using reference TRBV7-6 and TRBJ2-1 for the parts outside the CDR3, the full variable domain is GAGVSQSPRYKVTKRGQDVALRCDPISGHVSLYWYRQALGQGPEFLTYFNYEAQQDKSGLPNDRFSAERPEGSISTLTIQRTEQRDSAMYRCASSQTGINEQFFGPGTRLTVL.

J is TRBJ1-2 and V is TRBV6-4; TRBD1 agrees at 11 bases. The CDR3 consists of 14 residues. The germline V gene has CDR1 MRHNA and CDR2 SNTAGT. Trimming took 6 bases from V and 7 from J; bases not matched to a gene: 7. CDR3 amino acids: CASSPGQGAIGYTF. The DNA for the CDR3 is TGTGCCAGCAGCCCAGGACAGGGGGCTATTGGCTACACCTTC.

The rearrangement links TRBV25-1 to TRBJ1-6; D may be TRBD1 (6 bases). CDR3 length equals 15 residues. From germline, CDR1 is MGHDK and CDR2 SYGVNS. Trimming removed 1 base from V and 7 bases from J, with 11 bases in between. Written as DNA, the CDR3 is TGTGCCAGCAGTGAATCGGACAGAGGGAATTCACCCCTCCACTTT. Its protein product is CASSESDRGNSPLHF.